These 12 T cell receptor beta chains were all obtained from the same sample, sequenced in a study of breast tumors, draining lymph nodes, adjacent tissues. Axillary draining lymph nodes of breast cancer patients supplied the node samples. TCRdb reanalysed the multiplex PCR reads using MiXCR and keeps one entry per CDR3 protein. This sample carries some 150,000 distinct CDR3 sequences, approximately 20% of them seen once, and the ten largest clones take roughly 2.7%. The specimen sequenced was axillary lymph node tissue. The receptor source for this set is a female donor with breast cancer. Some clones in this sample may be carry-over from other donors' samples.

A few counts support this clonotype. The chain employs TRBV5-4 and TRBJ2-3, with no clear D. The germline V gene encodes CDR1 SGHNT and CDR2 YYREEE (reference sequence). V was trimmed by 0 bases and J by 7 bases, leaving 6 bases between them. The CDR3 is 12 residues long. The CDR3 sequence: CASSLGKNTQYF. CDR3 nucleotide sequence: TGTGCCAGCAGCTTGGGGAAAAATACGCAGTATTTT.

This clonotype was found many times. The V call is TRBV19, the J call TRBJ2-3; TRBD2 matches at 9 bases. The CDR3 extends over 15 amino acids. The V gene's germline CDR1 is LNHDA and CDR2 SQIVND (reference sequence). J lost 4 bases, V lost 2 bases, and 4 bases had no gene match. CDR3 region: CASSITSGLADTQYF. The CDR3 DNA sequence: TGTGCCAGTAGTATAACTAGCGGGCTCGCAGATACGCAGTATTTT.

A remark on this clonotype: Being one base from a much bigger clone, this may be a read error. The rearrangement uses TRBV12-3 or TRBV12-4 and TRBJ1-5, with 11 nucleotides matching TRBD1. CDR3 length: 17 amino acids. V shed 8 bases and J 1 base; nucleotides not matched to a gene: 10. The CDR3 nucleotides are TGTGCCAGCGGTTCGGGACAGGGGGTCAGGAGCAATCAGCCCCAGCATTTT. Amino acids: CASGSGQGVRSNQPQHF.

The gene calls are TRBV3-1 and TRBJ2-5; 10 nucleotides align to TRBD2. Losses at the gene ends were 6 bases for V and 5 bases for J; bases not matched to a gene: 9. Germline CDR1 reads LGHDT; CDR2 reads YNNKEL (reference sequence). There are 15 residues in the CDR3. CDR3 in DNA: TGTGCCAGCAGTCAGGGTAGCGGGAGGTGGGAGACCCAGTACTTC. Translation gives CASSQGSGRWETQYF.

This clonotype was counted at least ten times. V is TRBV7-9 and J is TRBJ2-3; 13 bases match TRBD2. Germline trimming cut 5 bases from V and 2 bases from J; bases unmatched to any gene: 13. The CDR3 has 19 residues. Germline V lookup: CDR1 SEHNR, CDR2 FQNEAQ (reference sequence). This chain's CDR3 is CASSKARLAGGQYTDTQYF. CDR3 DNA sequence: TGTGCCAGCAGCAAGGCACGACTAGCGGGAGGCCAATACACAGATACGCAGTATTTT.

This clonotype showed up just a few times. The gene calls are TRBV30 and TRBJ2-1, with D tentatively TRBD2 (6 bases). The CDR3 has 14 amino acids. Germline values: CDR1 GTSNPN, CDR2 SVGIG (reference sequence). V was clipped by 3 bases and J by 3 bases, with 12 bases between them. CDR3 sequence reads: CAWRATRFYNEQFF. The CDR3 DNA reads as TGTGCCTGGAGAGCGACTAGGTTCTACAATGAGCAGTTCTTC.

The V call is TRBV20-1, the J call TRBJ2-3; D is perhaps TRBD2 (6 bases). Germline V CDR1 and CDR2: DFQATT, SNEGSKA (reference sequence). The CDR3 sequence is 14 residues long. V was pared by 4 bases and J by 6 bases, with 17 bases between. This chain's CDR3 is CSANSGGNADTQYF. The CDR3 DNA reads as TGCAGTGCTAATAGCGGAGGGAACGCGGATACGCAGTATTTT.

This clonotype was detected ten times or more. CDR3 sequence reads: CASRPLGGREQFF. The CDR3 nucleotides read TGTGCCAGCAGACCTTTAGGGGGAAGGGAGCAGTTCTTC. The J gene is TRBJ2-1, the V gene TRBV12-3 or TRBV12-4, with D perhaps matching TRBD1 (6 bases). The CDR3 extends over 13 amino acids. V was cut by 6 bases and J by 10 bases, with 16 bases left in between.

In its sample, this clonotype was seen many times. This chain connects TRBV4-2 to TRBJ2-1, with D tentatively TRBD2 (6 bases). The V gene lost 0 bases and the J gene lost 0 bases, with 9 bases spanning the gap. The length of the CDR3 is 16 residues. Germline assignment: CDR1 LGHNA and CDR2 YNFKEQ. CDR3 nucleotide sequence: TGTGCCAGCAGCCAAGATGGAGGGTTCTCCTACAATGAGCAGTTCTTC. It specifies CASSQDGGFSYNEQFF.

Written as DNA, the CDR3 is TGTGCCAGCAGTCCCATGGGGATAGCGGGAGATGTGACAGATACGCAGTATTTT. It specifies CASSPMGIAGDVTDTQYF. The chain joins TRBV28 to TRBJ2-3; 9 nucleotides align to TRBD2. The CDR3 sequence is 18 residues long. The germline CDR1 and CDR2 sequences are MDHEN and SYDVKM. Germline trimming cut 5 bases from V and 3 bases from J; bases unmatched to any gene: 15.

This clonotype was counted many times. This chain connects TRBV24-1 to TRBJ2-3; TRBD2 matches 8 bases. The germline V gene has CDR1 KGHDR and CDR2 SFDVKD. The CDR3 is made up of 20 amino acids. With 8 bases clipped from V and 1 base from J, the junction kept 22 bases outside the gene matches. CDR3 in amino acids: CATISPGSGEGGVGTDTQYF. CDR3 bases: TGTGCCACCATTAGCCCGGGTAGCGGGGAGGGGGGGGTAGGCACAGATACGCAGTATTTT.

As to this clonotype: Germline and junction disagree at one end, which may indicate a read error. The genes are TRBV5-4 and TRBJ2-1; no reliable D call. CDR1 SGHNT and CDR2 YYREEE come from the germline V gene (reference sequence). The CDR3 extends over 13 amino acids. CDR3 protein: CACSPGPYNEQFF. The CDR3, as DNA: TGTGCCTGCAGCCCGGGCCCTTACAATGAGCAGTTCTTC.